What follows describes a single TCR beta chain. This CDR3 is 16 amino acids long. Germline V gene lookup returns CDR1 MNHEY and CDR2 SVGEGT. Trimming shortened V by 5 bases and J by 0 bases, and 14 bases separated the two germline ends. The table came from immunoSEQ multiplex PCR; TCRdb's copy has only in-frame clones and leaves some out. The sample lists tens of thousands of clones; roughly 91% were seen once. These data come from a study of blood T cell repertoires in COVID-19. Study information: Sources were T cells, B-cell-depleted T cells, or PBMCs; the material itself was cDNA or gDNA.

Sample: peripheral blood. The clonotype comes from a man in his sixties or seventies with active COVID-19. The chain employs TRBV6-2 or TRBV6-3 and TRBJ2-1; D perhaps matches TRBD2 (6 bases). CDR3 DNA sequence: TGTGCCAGCAGTCCATCAGCGGGCCGCTCCTACAATGAGCAGTTCTTC. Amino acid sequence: CASSPSAGRSYNEQFF.